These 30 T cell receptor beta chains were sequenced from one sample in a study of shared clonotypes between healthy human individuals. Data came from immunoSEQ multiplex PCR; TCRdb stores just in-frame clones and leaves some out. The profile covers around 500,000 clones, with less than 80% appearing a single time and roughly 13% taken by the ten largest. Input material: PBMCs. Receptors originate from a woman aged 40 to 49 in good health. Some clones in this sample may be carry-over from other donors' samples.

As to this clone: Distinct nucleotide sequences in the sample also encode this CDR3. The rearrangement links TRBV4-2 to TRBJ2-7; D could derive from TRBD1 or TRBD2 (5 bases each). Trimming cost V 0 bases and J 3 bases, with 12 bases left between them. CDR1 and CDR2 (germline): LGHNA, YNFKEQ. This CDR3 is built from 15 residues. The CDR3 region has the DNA TGTGCCAGCAGCCAAGAGGGTCAGGGAGACTACGAGCAGTACTTC. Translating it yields CASSQEGQGDYEQYF.

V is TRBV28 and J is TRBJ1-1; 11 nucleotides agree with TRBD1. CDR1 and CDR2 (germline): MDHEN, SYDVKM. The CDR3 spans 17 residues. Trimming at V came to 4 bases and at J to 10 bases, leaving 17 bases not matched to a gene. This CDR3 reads CASSSPPGTGGAWGAFF. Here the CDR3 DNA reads TGTGCCAGCAGTTCCCCACCTGGGACAGGGGGTGCTTGGGGAGCTTTCTTT. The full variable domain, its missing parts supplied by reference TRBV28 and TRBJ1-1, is DVKVTQSSRYLVKRTGEKVFLECVQDMDHENMFWYRQDPGLGLRLIYFSYDVKMKEKGDIPEGYSVSREKKERFSLILESASTNQTSMYLCASSSPPGTGGAWGAFFGQGTRLTVV.

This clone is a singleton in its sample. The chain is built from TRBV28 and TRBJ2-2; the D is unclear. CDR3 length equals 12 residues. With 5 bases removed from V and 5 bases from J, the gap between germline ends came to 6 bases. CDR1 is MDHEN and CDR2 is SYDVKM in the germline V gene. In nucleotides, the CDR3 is TGTGCCAGCAGTGTCTATACCGGGGAGCTGTTTTTT. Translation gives CASSVYTGELFF. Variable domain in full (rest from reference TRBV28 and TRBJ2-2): DVKVTQSSRYLVKRTGEKVFLECVQDMDHENMFWYRQDPGLGLRLIYFSYDVKMKEKGDIPEGYSVSREKKERFSLILESASTNQTSMYLCASSVYTGELFFGEGSRLTVL.

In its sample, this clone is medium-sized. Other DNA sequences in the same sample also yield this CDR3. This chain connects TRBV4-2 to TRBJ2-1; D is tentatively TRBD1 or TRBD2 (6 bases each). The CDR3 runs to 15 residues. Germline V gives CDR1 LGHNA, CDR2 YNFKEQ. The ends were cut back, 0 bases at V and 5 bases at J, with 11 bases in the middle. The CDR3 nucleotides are TGTGCCAGCAGCCAAGATCAAGGGGGGCACAATGAGCAGTTCTTC. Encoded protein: CASSQDQGGHNEQFF.

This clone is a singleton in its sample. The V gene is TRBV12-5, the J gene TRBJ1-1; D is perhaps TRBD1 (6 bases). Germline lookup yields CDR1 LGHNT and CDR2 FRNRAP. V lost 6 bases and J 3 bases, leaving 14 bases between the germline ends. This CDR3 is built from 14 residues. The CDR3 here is CASGPRGADTEAFF. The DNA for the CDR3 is TGTGCTAGTGGCCCCCGGGGGGCAGACACTGAAGCTTTCTTT.

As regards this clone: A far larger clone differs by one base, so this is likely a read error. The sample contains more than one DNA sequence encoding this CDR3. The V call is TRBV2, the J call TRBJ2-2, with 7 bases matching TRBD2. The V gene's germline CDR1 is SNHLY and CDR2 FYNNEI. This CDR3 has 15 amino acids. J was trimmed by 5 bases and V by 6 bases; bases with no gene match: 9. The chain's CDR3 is CASRIQGGITGELFF. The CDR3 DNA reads TGTGCCAGCAGAATCCAGGGAGGGATTACCGGGGAGCTGTTTTTT.

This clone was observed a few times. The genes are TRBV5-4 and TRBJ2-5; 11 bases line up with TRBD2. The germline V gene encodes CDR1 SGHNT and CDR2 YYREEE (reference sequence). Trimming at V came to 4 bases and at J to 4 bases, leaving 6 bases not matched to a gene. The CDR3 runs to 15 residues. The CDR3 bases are TGTGCCAGCAGCGTAGCGGGAGGGCGGGGAGAGACCCAGTACTTC. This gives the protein CASSVAGGRGETQYF.

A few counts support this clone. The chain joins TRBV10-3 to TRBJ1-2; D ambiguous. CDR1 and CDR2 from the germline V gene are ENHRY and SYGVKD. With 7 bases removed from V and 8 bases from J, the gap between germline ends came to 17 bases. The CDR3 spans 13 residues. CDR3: CAITSPAGRGYTF. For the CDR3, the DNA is TGTGCCATCACAAGCCCAGCGGGGAGGGGCTACACCTTC.

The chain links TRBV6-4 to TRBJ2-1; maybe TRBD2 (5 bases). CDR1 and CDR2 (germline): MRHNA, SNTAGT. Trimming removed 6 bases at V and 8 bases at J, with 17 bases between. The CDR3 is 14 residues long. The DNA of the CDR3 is TGTGCCAGCAGCCACAGTCGAGGGCCCTATGAGCAGTTCTTC. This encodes CASSHSRGPYEQFF.

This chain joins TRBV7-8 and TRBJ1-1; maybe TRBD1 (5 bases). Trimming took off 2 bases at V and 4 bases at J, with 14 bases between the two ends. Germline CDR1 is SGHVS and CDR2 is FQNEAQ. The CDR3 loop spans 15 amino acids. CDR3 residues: CASSLTGGPGTEAFF. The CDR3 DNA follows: TGTGCCAGCAGCTTAACGGGGGGTCCGGGCACTGAAGCTTTCTTT.

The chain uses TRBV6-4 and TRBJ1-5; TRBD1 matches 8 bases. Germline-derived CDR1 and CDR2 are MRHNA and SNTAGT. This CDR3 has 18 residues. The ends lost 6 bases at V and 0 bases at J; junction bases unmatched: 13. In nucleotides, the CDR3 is TGTGCCAGCAGCCCCCAAACACAGGGGGTAGGTAGCAATCAGCCCCAGCATTTT. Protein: CASSPQTQGVGSNQPQHF.

CDR3 residues: CASSLGDRANTGELFF. The CDR3 DNA reads as TGCGCCAGCAGCTTGGGGGACAGGGCGAACACCGGGGAGCTGTTTTTT. The V gene is TRBV5-1, the J gene TRBJ2-2; TRBD1 matches 9 bases. Germline CDR1 is SGHRS and CDR2 is YFSETQ. Losses at the gene ends were 0 bases for V and 0 bases for J; bases not matched to a gene: 0. The CDR3 sequence is 16 residues long.

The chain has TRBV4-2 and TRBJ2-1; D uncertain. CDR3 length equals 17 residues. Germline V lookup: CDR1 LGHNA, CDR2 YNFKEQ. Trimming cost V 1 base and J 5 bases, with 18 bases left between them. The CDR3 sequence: CASSQALEPGPHNEQFF. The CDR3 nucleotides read TGTGCCAGCAGCCAAGCCCTGGAGCCCGGCCCACACAATGAGCAGTTCTTC.

This chain's CDR3 is CASSYSRQNYEQYF. The DNA for the CDR3 is TGTGCCAGCAGTTACTCGAGGCAGAACTACGAGCAGTACTTC. This chain joins TRBV6-5 and TRBJ2-7; D is ambiguous. Germline CDR1 and CDR2: MNHEY and SVGAGI. The CDR3 length is 14 residues. Deletions cut 0 bases from V and 3 bases from J, with 9 bases between.

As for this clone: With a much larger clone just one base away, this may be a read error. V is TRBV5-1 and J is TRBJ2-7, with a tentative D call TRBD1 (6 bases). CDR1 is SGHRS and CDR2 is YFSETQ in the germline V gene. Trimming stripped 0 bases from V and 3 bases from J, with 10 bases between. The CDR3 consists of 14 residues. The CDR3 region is CASSLEDSNYEQYF. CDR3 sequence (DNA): TGCGCCAGCAGCTTGGAGGACAGTAACTACGAGCAGTACTTC. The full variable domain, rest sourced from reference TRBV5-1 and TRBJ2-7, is KAGVTQTPRYLIKTRGQQVTLSCSPISGHRSVSWYQQTPGQGLQFLFEYFSETQRNKGNFPGRFSGRQFSNSRSEMNVSTLELGDSALYLCASSLEDSNYEQYFGPGTRLTVT.

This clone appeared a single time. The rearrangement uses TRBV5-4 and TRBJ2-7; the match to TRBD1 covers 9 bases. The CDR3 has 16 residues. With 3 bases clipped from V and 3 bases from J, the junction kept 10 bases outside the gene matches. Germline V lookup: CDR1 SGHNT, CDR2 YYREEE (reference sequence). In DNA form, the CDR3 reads TGTGCCAGCAGCTCTACTGGACAGGGGAGTATCTACGAGCAGTACTTC. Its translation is CASSSTGQGSIYEQYF.

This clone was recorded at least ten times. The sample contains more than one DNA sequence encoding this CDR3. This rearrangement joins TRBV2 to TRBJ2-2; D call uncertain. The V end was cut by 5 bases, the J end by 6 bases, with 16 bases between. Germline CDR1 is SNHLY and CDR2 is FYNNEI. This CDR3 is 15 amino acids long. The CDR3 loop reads CASSNFLIVSGELFF. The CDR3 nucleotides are TGTGCCAGCAGTAATTTCCTTATAGTCTCCGGGGAGCTGTTTTTT. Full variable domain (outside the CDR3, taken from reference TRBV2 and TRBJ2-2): EPEVTQTPSHQVTQMGQEVILRCVPISNHLYFYWYRQILGQKVEFLVSFYNNEISEKSEIFDDQFSVERPDGSNFTLKIRSTKLEDSAMYFCASSNFLIVSGELFFGEGSRLTVL.

Here the CDR3 reads CASKAGDEQYF. CDR3 bases: TGTGCCAGTAAGGCAGGCGACGAGCAGTACTTC. This sequence joins TRBV19 and TRBJ2-7, with D hard to call. Germline CDR1 reads LNHDA; CDR2 reads SQIVND (reference sequence). V lost 7 bases, J lost 5 bases, and 9 bases lay in between. CDR3 length equals 11 residues.

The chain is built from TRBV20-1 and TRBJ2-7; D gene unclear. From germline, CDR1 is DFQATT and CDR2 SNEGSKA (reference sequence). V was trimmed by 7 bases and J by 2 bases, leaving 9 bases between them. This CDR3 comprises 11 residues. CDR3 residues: CSGYKAYEQYF. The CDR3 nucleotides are TGCAGTGGCTACAAAGCCTACGAGCAGTACTTC.

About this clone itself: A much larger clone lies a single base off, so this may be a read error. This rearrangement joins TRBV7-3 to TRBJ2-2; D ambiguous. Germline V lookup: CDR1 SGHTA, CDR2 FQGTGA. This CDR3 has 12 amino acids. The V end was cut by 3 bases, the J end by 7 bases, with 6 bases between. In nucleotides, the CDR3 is TGTGCCAGCAGCTTCCCGGGCGGGGAGCTGTTTTTT. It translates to CASSFPGGELFF.

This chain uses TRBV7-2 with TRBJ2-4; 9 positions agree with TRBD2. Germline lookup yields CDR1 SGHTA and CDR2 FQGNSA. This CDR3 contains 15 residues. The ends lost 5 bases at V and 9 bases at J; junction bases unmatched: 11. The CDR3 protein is CASSPPPSGNGIQYF. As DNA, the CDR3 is TGTGCCAGCAGCCCTCCGCCTAGCGGGAACGGCATTCAGTACTTC.

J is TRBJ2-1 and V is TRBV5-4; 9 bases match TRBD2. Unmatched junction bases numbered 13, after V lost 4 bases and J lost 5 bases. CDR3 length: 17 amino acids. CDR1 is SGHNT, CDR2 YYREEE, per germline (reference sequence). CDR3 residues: CASSVIAWSGRNNEQFF. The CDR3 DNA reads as TGTGCCAGCAGCGTTATCGCGTGGAGCGGGAGGAACAATGAGCAGTTCTTC.

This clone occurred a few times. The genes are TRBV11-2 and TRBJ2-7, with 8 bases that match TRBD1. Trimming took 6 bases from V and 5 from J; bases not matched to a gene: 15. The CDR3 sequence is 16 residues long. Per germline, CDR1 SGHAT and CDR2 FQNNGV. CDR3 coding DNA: TGTGCCAGCAGAAAATTACGCGGCCGGACAGGGCACGAGCAGTACTTC. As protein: CASRKLRGRTGHEQYF.

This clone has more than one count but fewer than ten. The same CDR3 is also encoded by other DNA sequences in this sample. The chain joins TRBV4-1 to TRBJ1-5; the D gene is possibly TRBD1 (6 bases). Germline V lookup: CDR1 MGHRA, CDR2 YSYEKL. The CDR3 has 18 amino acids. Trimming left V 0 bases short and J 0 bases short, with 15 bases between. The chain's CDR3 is CASSQEVTGAVSNQPQHF. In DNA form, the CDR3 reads TGCGCCAGCAGCCAAGAAGTAACGGGGGCCGTTAGCAATCAGCCCCAGCATTTT.

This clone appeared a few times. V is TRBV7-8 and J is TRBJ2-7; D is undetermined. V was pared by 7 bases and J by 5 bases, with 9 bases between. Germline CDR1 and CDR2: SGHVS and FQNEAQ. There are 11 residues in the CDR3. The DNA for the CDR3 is TGTGCCAGCACCCTCACCGACGAGCAGTACTTC. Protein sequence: CASTLTDEQYF.

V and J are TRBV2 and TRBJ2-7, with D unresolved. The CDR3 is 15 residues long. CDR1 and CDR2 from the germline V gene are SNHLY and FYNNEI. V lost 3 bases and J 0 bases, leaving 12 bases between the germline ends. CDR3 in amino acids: CASSDGPTSSYEQYF. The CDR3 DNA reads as TGTGCCAGCAGTGATGGCCCAACGAGCTCCTACGAGCAGTACTTC.

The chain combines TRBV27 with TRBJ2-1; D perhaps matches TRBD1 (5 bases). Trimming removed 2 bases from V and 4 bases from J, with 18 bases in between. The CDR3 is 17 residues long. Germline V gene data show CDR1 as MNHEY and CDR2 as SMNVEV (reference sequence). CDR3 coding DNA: TGTGCCAGCAGTTTACCCTCAGGGCCCCACCAGTACAATGAGCAGTTCTTC. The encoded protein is CASSLPSGPHQYNEQFF.

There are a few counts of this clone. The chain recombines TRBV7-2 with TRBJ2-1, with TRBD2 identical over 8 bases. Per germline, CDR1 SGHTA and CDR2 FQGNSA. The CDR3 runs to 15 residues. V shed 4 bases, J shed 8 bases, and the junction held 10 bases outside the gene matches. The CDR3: CASSSGAGGWDEQFF. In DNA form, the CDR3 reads TGTGCCAGCAGCTCCGGGGCGGGAGGTTGGGATGAGCAGTTCTTC.

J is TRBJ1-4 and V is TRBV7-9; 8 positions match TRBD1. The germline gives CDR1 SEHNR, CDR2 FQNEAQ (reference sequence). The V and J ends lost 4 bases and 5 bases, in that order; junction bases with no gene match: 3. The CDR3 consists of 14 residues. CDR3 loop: CASSSDRVNEKLFF. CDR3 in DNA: TGTGCCAGCAGCTCGGACAGGGTAAATGAAAAACTGTTTTTT.

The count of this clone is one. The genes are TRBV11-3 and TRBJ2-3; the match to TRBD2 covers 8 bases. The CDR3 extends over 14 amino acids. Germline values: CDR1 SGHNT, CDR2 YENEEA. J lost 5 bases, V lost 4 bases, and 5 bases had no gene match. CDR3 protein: CASSWGTRGDTQYF. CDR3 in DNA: TGTGCCAGCAGCTGGGGGACTAGGGGAGATACGCAGTATTTT.